Listed below are T cell receptor beta chains from one sample, sequenced in a study of blood T cell repertoires in COVID-19. The protocol was immunoSEQ multiplex PCR, while the TCRdb copy is restricted to in-frame clones and leaves out a portion. Among about 89,000 clones, roughly 80% were seen once, and the ten largest hold over 40%. Sequencing was done on a sample of peripheral blood. These receptors came from a human donor in a cohort sampled during active COVID-19. CDR3s include the opening cysteine and the closing phenylalanine or tryptophan. The D gene is left open where the match is weak. The size field is filled for only some rows; it gives once, few, many or a size class.

j_gene,d_gene,abundance,v_gene,len,CDR3nt,CDR3aa
TRBJ2-7,-,few,TRBV11-2,14,TGTGCCAGCAGCCAGGGACTCTCCTCCTACGAGCAGTACTTC,CASSQGLSSYEQYF
TRBJ2-7,-,-,TRBV6-5,11,TGTGCCAGCAGGAGGACAACCGAGCAGTACTTC,CASRRTTEQYF
TRBJ2-3,-,-,TRBV7-3,15,TGTGCCAGCAGCTTCAGGGAAAACCGGGTAGATACGCAGTATTTT,CASSFRENRVDTQYF
TRBJ2-5,-,once,TRBV2,12,TGTGCCAGCAGCACTACCCAAGAGACCCAGTACTTC,CASSTTQETQYF
TRBJ2-3,-,-,TRBV3-1/TRBV3-2,15,TGTGCCAGCAGCCAAGGATTTGGGGGGACAGATACGCAGTATTTT,CASSQGFGGTDTQYF
TRBJ2-5,-,-,TRBV7-9,15,TGTGCCAGCAGCCACTGGGACTTCAGCCAAGAGACCCAGTACTTC,CASSHWDFSQETQYF
TRBJ2-3,-,-,TRBV19,14,TGTGCCAGTAGTATAGGGCAGGGGAGAGATACGCAGTATTTT,CASSIGQGRDTQYF
TRBJ2-3,-,-,TRBV18,15,TGTGCCAGCTCACCACGAACAGGAAGCACAGATACGCAGTATTTT,CASSPRTGSTDTQYF
TRBJ1-1,-,-,TRBV6-5,11,TGTGCCAGCAGCATGAACACTGAAGCTTTCTTT,CASSMNTEAFF
TRBJ1-4,-,-,TRBV18,20,TGTGCCAGCTCACCATCGAACTCAAACATACGGGGGGGGACTAATGAAAAACTGTTTTTT,CASSPSNSNIRGGTNEKLFF
TRBJ1-3,-,-,TRBV7-9,15,TGTGCCAGCAGCCCCAGGCGAAGCTCTGGAAACACCATATATTTT,CASSPRRSSGNTIYF
TRBJ2-3,-,once,TRBV7-8,16,TGTGCCAGCAGCTTAGTCTGGTGGGAGAGCACAGATACGCAGTATTTT,CASSLVWWESTDTQYF
TRBJ2-7,-,-,TRBV6-2/TRBV6-3,13,TGTGCCAGCAGTTACCGCGGGCTCGACGAGCAGTACTTC,CASSYRGLDEQYF
TRBJ2-7,TRBD2,-,TRBV28,15,TGTGCCAGCAGTTTAAGGCTAGCGGGGTCCTACGAGCAGTACTTC,CASSLRLAGSYEQYF
TRBJ2-7,TRBD1,-,TRBV7-2,15,TGTGCCAGCAGCTTAACCCCCAGGGGGCCCTACGAGCAGTACTTC,CASSLTPRGPYEQYF
TRBJ2-5,-,-,TRBV27,12,TGTGCCAGCAAGGGGATCCAAGAGACCCAGTACTTC,CASKGIQETQYF
TRBJ1-3,-,few,TRBV9,15,TGTGCCAGCAGCGTACTTGACACCTCTGGAAACACCATATATTTT,CASSVLDTSGNTIYF
TRBJ2-7,TRBD1,-,TRBV25-1,15,TGTGCCAGCAGTGACCGGGACAGGGGGTTATACGAGCAGTACTTC,CASSDRDRGLYEQYF
TRBJ2-1,TRBD2,-,TRBV19,16,TGTGCCAGTACCGGACTAGCGCCAAGCTCCTACAATGAGCAGTTCTTC,CASTGLAPSSYNEQFF
TRBJ2-7,TRBD2,-,TRBV6-2/TRBV6-3,16,TGTGCCAGCAGTTACTCGGGCCGGGAGGGCCTCTACGAGCAGTACTTC,CASSYSGREGLYEQYF
TRBJ2-2,TRBD2,once,TRBV9,16,TGTGCCAGCAGCGTAACAGCGGGAGAGAACACCGGGGAGCTGTTTTTT,CASSVTAGENTGELFF
TRBJ1-6,TRBD1,-,TRBV6-5,12,TGTGCCAGCAGCAGACAGGGGGCACCCCTCCACTTT,CASSRQGAPLHF
TRBJ2-3,-,once,TRBV7-3,16,TGTGCCAGCAGCTTGGGTGGCGGTCATCCCGCAGATACGCAGTATTTT,CASSLGGGHPADTQYF
TRBJ2-5,TRBD1,once,TRBV2,16,TGTGCCAGCTGCCTTGGAGGGACAGGGTGGCAAGAGACCCAGTACTTC,CASCLGGTGWQETQYF
TRBJ1-5,TRBD1,once,TRBV10-3,14,TGTGCCATCAGGGACAGGGCCGGGGATCAGCCCCAGCATTTT,CAIRDRAGDQPQHF
TRBJ2-4,TRBD2,-,TRBV6-8,15,TGTGCCAGCAGGGAACTAGCGGGAATAAAAAACATTCAGTACTTC,CASRELAGIKNIQYF
TRBJ2-7,-,-,TRBV6-5,14,TGTGCCAGCAGTCCAGGAACAGGTTGGGTCGAGCAGTACTTC,CASSPGTGWVEQYF
TRBJ1-2,-,-,TRBV6-2/TRBV6-3,16,TGTGCCAGCAGTTACCCCCCCTCGGCCGGGGACTATGGCTACACCTTC,CASSYPPSAGDYGYTF
TRBJ2-1,TRBD2,-,TRBV4-1,18,TGCGCCAGCAGCCAAGAAGGCCAAGGGCTAGCGGGAAACAATGAGCAGTTCTTC,CASSQEGQGLAGNNEQFF
TRBJ2-5,TRBD2,-,TRBV5-1,15,TGCGCCACCAATCCGACTAGCGGTTCAGGGAAGACCCAGTACTTC,CATNPTSGSGKTQYF
TRBJ1-6,-,-,TRBV7-2,14,TGTGCCAGCAGCCACAGCTCCTATAATTCACCCCTCCACTTT,CASSHSSYNSPLHF
TRBJ2-1,-,-,TRBV4-1,15,TGCGCCAGCAGCCAACCTACCGGGACTTTGAATGAGCAGTTCTTC,CASSQPTGTLNEQFF
TRBJ2-1,TRBD2,-,TRBV28,16,TGTGCCAGCAGTTCGTCGGGACTAGCGGGATTCAATGAGCAGTTCTTC,CASSSSGLAGFNEQFF
TRBJ2-1,-,-,TRBV27,14,TGTGCCAGCAGTTTGCTGGTTAGTGGCAATGAGCAGTTCTTC,CASSLLVSGNEQFF
TRBJ2-7,-,-,TRBV29-1,13,TGCAGCGCCCTAAGAGAGTGGAGGGACGAGCAGTACTTC,CSALREWRDEQYF
TRBJ1-4,-,-,TRBV28,15,TGTGCCAGCAGTCCTCAGACAGGCCCCAGATGGGAACTGTTTTTT,CASSPQTGPRWELFF
TRBJ1-1,TRBD1,-,TRBV5-5,13,TGTGCCAGCAGCTATACAGGGGCCACTGAAGCTTTCTTT,CASSYTGATEAFF
TRBJ2-6,-,-,TRBV6-2/TRBV6-3,15,TGTGCCAGCAGTCATTCGGGGGCTGGGGCCAACGTCCTGACTTTC,CASSHSGAGANVLTF
TRBJ1-1,TRBD1,-,TRBV5-4,17,TGTGCCAGCAGCCAAAGGGGACAGGGGACGCAGTACACTGAAGCTTTCTTT,CASSQRGQGTQYTEAFF
TRBJ2-2,-,-,TRBV12-3/TRBV12-4,12,TGTGCCAGCAGTAACAGGGTTAGGGAGCTGTTTTTT,CASSNRVRELFF